Included here is one T cell receptor beta chain sequence, with context. Reverse transcription of about 0.45 to 1 ug RNA was performed with random hexamers. The TCR beta CDR3 was amplified by immunoSEQ multiplex PCR across 54 Vbeta, 13 Jbeta. TCRdb re-analysed the immunoSEQ multiplex PCR reads in MiXCR, keeping a single row per CDR3 protein. The data contain some 200,000 distinct CDR3 sequences, around 96% of them singletons. Per germline, CDR1 GTSNPN and CDR2 SVGIG (reference sequence). After removal of 5 bases from V and 4 bases from J, the junction contained 1 base not matched to a gene. The CDR3 has 12 residues. CD8+ and CD4+ blood T cells underwent TCR beta sequencing. Relapsing-remitting disease, either stable or active, was present in the treatment-naive patients who were the multiple sclerosis controls. TEMRA cells were enriched by FACS, and CD4+ and CD8+ T cells were negatively isolated. The entry originates in a study of CD8 T cells in Susac syndrome.

V gene TRBV30 combines with J gene TRBJ2-7; 11 bases match TRBD1. The TCR sequence derives from a human donor with multiple sclerosis. The specimen sequenced was CD4+ T cells from PBMCs. The CDR3 loop is CAWGTGGYEQYF. CDR3 sequence (DNA): TGTGCCTGGGGGACAGGGGGTTACGAGCAGTACTTC.